The subject of this entry is one T cell receptor beta chain. Its antigen is still unknown. The data derive from a study of CD4+ T cells in melanoma. Study findings and constraints: Neoantigen-specific CD4+ T cells in melanoma reportedly had diverse differentiation states. CD8+ T cell, macrophage and B cell function reportedly correlated with neoantigen-specific CD4+ T cells.

The protocol was immunoSEQ multiplex PCR, while the TCRdb copy is restricted to in-frame clones and leaves out a portion. The repertoire includes over 45,000 clones, over 60% of them detected once, and under 5.5% sits in the top ten. J was trimmed by 1 base and V by 5 bases; bases with no gene match: 3. This CDR3 has 14 residues. The germline V gene encodes CDR1 SNHLY and CDR2 FYNNEI. Sequenced input: tumor tissue. The rearrangement links TRBV2 to TRBJ1-1, with 8 nucleotides matching TRBD1. The receptor's source is a human donor with melanoma. CDR3: CASSRTGRNTEAFF. The CDR3 DNA follows: TGTGCCAGCAGTCGGACAGGGAGGAACACTGAAGCTTTCTTT. Supplemented by reference TRBV2 and TRBJ1-1, the full variable domain reads EPEVTQTPSHQVTQMGQEVILRCVPISNHLYFYWYRQILGQKVEFLVSFYNNEISEKSEIFDDQFSVERPDGSNFTLKIRSTKLEDSAMYFCASSRTGRNTEAFFGQGTRLTVV.